What follows are 27 T cell receptor beta chains derived from one specimen sequenced in a study of cytomegalovirus exposure and HLA in healthy donors. A multiplex PCR was run with 60 Vbeta primers and 13 Jbeta primers. Clones were read by immunoSEQ multiplex PCR, and TCRdb kept only the in-frame ones, dropping some. The sample holds about 140,000 clones, approximately 80% seen once. The sample was PBMCs. The receptors were gathered from a man aged 25 to 45 in good health and CMV-seropositive.

This clone is a singleton in its sample. The V gene is TRBV5-1, the J gene TRBJ2-5; D may be TRBD2 (6 bases). Germline V gives CDR1 SGHRS, CDR2 YFSETQ. The CDR3 has 15 amino acids. V lost 4 bases and J lost 9, with 22 bases in between. The CDR3 reads CASSPPEGGSEAQYF. The CDR3 DNA sequence: TGCGCCAGCAGCCCTCCGGAGGGCGGGTCCGAGGCCCAGTACTTC.

This chain links TRBV7-9 with TRBJ2-1; 8 bases are shared with TRBD2. V was clipped by 1 base and J by 0 bases; unmatched bases: 5. This CDR3 region has 17 residues. Germline V CDR1 and CDR2: SEHNR, FQNEAQ (reference sequence). The CDR3 loop reads CASSLGSAGGSYNEQFF. The CDR3 DNA sequence: TGTGCCAGCAGCTTAGGATCGGCGGGGGGCTCCTACAATGAGCAGTTCTTC.

This sequence joins TRBV11-1 and TRBJ2-3; 8 bases are a match to TRBD1. CDR3 length: 16 amino acids. Germline V gene lookup returns CDR1 SGHAT and CDR2 FQDESV (reference sequence). Trimming cost V 3 bases and J 4 bases; bases outside gene matches: 9. This CDR3 reads CASSFRGTGFADTQYF. DNA of the CDR3: TGTGCCAGCAGCTTCCGTGGGACAGGATTTGCAGATACGCAGTATTTT.

The rearrangement joins TRBV6-4 to TRBJ2-3, with a possible D match to TRBD2 (5 bases). This CDR3 spans 16 amino acids. Germline CDR1 is MRHNA and CDR2 is SNTAGT. Trimming removed 6 bases from V and 2 bases from J, with 18 bases in between. CDR3 bases: TGTGCCAGCAGGGGTTCGGAACGGGGAAACACAGATACGCAGTATTTT. Amino acid sequence: CASRGSERGNTDTQYF.

This chain uses TRBV7-9 with TRBJ1-1; 9 bases line up with TRBD1. V lost 4 bases and J lost 0; bases outside the gene matches: 9. The CDR3 has 17 amino acids. Germline-derived CDR1 and CDR2 are SEHNR and FQNEAQ (reference sequence). The CDR3 DNA reads TGTGCCAGCAGCTCACAGGACAGGGGTTTGATGAACACTGAAGCTTTCTTT. It translates to CASSSQDRGLMNTEAFF.

J is TRBJ2-7 and V is TRBV18; no definite D call. With 2 bases removed from V and 0 bases from J, the gap between germline ends came to 8 bases. The V gene's germline CDR1 is KGHSH and CDR2 LQKENI. This CDR3 region has 14 residues. The chain's CDR3 is CASSPADGSYEQYF. The CDR3 DNA sequence: TGTGCCAGCTCACCAGCAGATGGCTCCTACGAGCAGTACTTC.

The chain is built from TRBV10-3 and TRBJ1-1; 8 nucleotides line up with TRBD1. The CDR3 is 15 residues long. The V gene end was trimmed by 2 bases and the J gene end by 12 bases; junction bases not matched to a gene: 14. Per the germline V gene, CDR1 is ENHRY and CDR2 is SYGVKD. The CDR3 nucleotides read TGTGCCATCAGTGAGACCCCAGACGGCAGACAGGGGCCTTTCTTT. It translates to CAISETPDGRQGPFF.

The rearrangement uses TRBV4-1 and TRBJ2-6, with D possibly TRBD1 on 5 matching bases. The CDR3 contains 18 residues. Trimming left V 0 bases short and J 0 bases short, with 12 bases between. Looked up from germline, CDR1 is MGHRA and CDR2 is YSYEKL. CDR3 DNA sequence: TGCGCCAGCAGCCAAGACTGGGGCGGCTACTCTGGGGCCAACGTCCTGACTTTC. Translating gives CASSQDWGGYSGANVLTF.

A note on this clone: Other DNA sequences of this sample code for an identical CDR3. The chain has TRBV7-9 and TRBJ2-7; possible D gene TRBD2, 6 bases. The CDR3 runs to 14 residues. The germline gives CDR1 SEHNR, CDR2 FQNEAQ (reference sequence). Trimming took off 3 bases at V and 3 bases at J, with 12 bases between the two ends. CDR3 sequence reads: CASSLRGLLYEQYF. In DNA, the CDR3 is TGTGCCAGCAGCTTGCGAGGACTACTCTACGAGCAGTACTTC.

The V call is TRBV12-2, the J call TRBJ2-7; TRBD2 is taken as the D call from the table, unchecked against the DNA. TRBV12-2 is labeled a pseudogene. This CDR3 has 11 amino acids. The CDR3 protein is CASRFIVEQYF. CDR3 DNA: TGTGCAAGTCGCTTTATAGTCGAGCAGTACTTC.

With respect to this clone: An end of the junction differs from the germline gene, which may be a read error. The chain has TRBV13 and TRBJ2-7; 10 positions match TRBD1. The CDR3 totals 15 residues. The germline gives CDR1 PRHDT, CDR2 FYEKMQ (reference sequence). The CDR3 spells CASSPRDRGSNEQYF. CDR3 DNA sequence: TGTGCCAGCAGCCCTCGGGACAGGGGCTCCAACGAGCAGTACTTC.

The gene calls are TRBV28 and TRBJ1-1, with no clear D. Trimming stripped 6 bases from V and 0 bases from J, with 11 bases between. The CDR3 has 14 residues. The germline CDR1 and CDR2 sequences are MDHEN and SYDVKM. In DNA, the CDR3 is TGTGCCAGCAGGAGCTTCCTGATGAACACTGAAGCTTTCTTT. Protein product: CASRSFLMNTEAFF.

This chain uses TRBV29-1 with TRBJ1-1; D uncertain. Germline values: CDR1 SQVTM, CDR2 ANQGSEA. V was pared by 0 bases and J by 1 base, with 6 bases between. The CDR3 contains 13 residues. As DNA, the CDR3 is TGCAGCGTTGAAGAGCAGGAGAACACTGAAGCTTTCTTT. It translates to CSVEEQENTEAFF.

DNA of the CDR3: TGTGCCAGTAGTATGTCCAGGGGTCGCTATGGCTACACCTTC. Its protein product is CASSMSRGRYGYTF. The chain links TRBV19 to TRBJ1-2; perhaps TRBD1 as D (6 bases). V lost 3 bases and J lost 4, with 12 bases in between. The germline CDR1 and CDR2 sequences are LNHDA and SQIVND (reference sequence). The CDR3 extends over 14 amino acids.

The chain combines TRBV11-2 with TRBJ2-7, with D perhaps TRBD2 (5 bases). CDR1 is SGHAT, CDR2 FQNNGV, per germline. The CDR3 spans 13 residues. Trimming cost V 0 bases and J 7 bases, with 10 bases left between them. The CDR3 loop is CASSLDLAREQYF. In DNA, the CDR3 is TGTGCCAGCAGCTTAGATCTAGCTCGTGAGCAGTACTTC.

This clone was seen a few times. The gene calls are TRBV28 and TRBJ2-7, with TRBD1 identical over 7 bases. CDR1 and CDR2 from the germline V gene are MDHEN and SYDVKM. This CDR3 comprises 13 residues. V lost 8 bases, J lost 3 bases, and 7 bases stayed unmatched. CDR3 residues: CASGSGQIYEQYF. CDR3 coding DNA: TGTGCCAGCGGATCGGGACAGATCTACGAGCAGTACTTC.

The table lists this clone with a few counts. V gene TRBV6-6 combines with J gene TRBJ2-6; D unclear. The CDR3 extends over 15 amino acids. With 7 bases removed from V and 0 bases from J, the gap between germline ends came to 10 bases. Germline V gene data show CDR1 as MNHNY and CDR2 as SVGAGI (reference sequence). The DNA of the CDR3 is TGTGCCAGCACCCAATTAGCCTCTGGGGCCAACGTCCTGACTTTC. This gives the protein CASTQLASGANVLTF.

Only one count was recorded for this clone. One junction end does not reproduce the germline sequence, and a read error may be involved. The rearrangement joins TRBV7-9 to TRBJ2-5, with 8 bases identical to TRBD2. The germline V gene has CDR1 SEHNR and CDR2 FQNEAQ (reference sequence). The length of the CDR3 is 15 residues. The CDR3 is CSSSLYGGGQETQYF. As DNA, the CDR3 is TGTTCCAGCAGCTTATATGGCGGGGGGCAAGAGACCCAGTACTTC.

The CDR3 nucleotides read TGTGCCAGCAGCCCTCGGGGGGGCTCGAACACCGGGGAGCTGTTTTTT. This codes for CASSPRGGSNTGELFF. The chain has TRBV11-3 and TRBJ2-2, with 8 positions matching TRBD2. The V and J ends lost 5 bases and 0 bases, in that order; junction bases with no gene match: 5. From germline, CDR1 is SGHNT and CDR2 YENEEA. The CDR3 is 16 residues long.

The chain is built from TRBV18 and TRBJ2-7; 9 positions agree with TRBD1. This CDR3 region has 14 residues. Germline CDR1 is KGHSH and CDR2 is LQKENI. V shed 2 bases and J 3 bases; nucleotides not matched to a gene: 2. CDR3 amino acids: CASSPTGQGYEQYF. The CDR3 DNA is TGTGCCAGCTCACCAACGGGACAGGGCTACGAGCAGTACTTC.

The rearrangement joins TRBV5-8 to TRBJ2-6; TRBD1 might be the D (6 bases). V was clipped by 3 bases and J by 0 bases, with 13 bases between them. This CDR3 is built from 17 residues. The germline V gene encodes CDR1 SGHTS and CDR2 YDEGEE. The chain's CDR3 is CASSSGTPDSGANVLTF. CDR3 DNA: TGTGCCAGCAGCTCCGGGACACCCGACTCTGGGGCCAACGTCCTGACTTTC.

The chain combines TRBV25-1 with TRBJ1-4; a possible D gene is TRBD1 (5 bases). The germline V gene has CDR1 MGHDK and CDR2 SYGVNS. The V end was cut by 8 bases, the J end by 2 bases, with 18 bases between. This CDR3 spans 16 amino acids. The CDR3 DNA is TGTGCCAGCTCCGCTGGGGCAGGTTGGACTAATGAAAAACTGTTTTTT. This codes for CASSAGAGWTNEKLFF.

J is TRBJ2-6 and V is TRBV2; 9 bases align to TRBD1. This CDR3 is 18 amino acids long. J was trimmed by 1 base and V by 5 bases; bases with no gene match: 9. Germline-derived CDR1 and CDR2 are SNHLY and FYNNEI. The CDR3 region has the DNA TGTGCCAGCAGTCCACGGACAGGGGTATTGTCTGGGGCCAACGTCCTGACTTTC. It codes for CASSPRTGVLSGANVLTF.

This clone has just a few counts. The J gene is TRBJ1-1, the V gene TRBV6-6, with D unresolved. The germline CDR1 and CDR2 sequences are MNHNY and SVGAGI (reference sequence). V lost 4 bases to trimming and J lost 4 bases, with 16 bases between them. This CDR3 is built from 15 residues. The CDR3 is CASSSSGEVGTEAFF. CDR3 in DNA: TGTGCCAGCAGTTCATCCGGGGAGGTTGGCACTGAAGCTTTCTTT.

The rearrangement joins TRBV5-1 to TRBJ1-1, with a weak D call TRBD1 (6 bases). The V end lost 7 bases, the J end lost 0 bases, and 16 bases lay between the germline ends. CDR1 SGHRS and CDR2 YFSETQ come from the germline V gene. The CDR3 is 15 residues long. The CDR3 bases are TGCGCCAGCCGGGGGGGGCAGGGGATGAACACTGAAGCTTTCTTT. This codes for CASRGGQGMNTEAFF.

The chain combines TRBV2 with TRBJ2-7, with 10 bases aligning to TRBD2. This CDR3 is 14 amino acids long. The V gene end was trimmed by 10 bases and the J gene end by 5 bases; junction bases not matched to a gene: 11. Per germline, CDR1 SNHLY and CDR2 FYNNEI. This chain's CDR3 is CANGAGGQLNEQYF. In DNA form, the CDR3 reads TGTGCCAACGGAGCGGGGGGGCAGTTAAACGAGCAGTACTTC.

This clone was seen just once. The chain is built from TRBV2 and TRBJ1-2; D might be TRBD1 (6 bases). CDR3 length: 14 amino acids. V gave up 5 bases and J gave up 6 bases, with 16 bases separating them. Germline CDR1 and CDR2: SNHLY and FYNNEI. CDR3 coding DNA: TGTGCCAGCAGTCGATACAGGGAAATGGATGGCTACACCTTC. Protein sequence: CASSRYREMDGYTF.